Sequencing of this T cell receptor beta chain was carried out in a study of OX40 agonist ivuxolimab in advanced cancers. At the level of the study: Hepatocellular carcinoma, melanoma, renal cell or head and neck cancer affected the dose-escalation patients. Study results and limitations: The mean number of expanded clones was higher in CD8+ T cells than in CD4+. At doses 0.1 to 3.0 mg/kg, CD4+ and CD8+ clones expanded.

Comments on this clone: The antigen is undetermined.

The method was immunoSEQ multiplex PCR; TCRdb's version includes in-frame clones alone and lacks a portion of them. The sample has about 27,000 clones; approximately 86% are singletons. CDR1 and CDR2 (germline): SGHTA, FQGTGA. Trimming stripped 5 bases from V and 5 bases from J, with 13 bases between. The CDR3 loop spans 13 amino acids. The receptor's source is an adult with an advanced solid tumor such as melanoma, head and neck, liver or kidney cancer. V usage is TRBV7-3 and J usage is TRBJ2-7; D is perhaps TRBD1 (6 bases). Sequenced here: CD4+ or CD8+ T cells sorted from blood, sampled in a trial of the OX40 agonist ivuxolimab. The CDR3 sequence: CASSQQGLDEQYF. The CDR3 DNA reads as TGTGCCAGCAGCCAACAGGGATTGGACGAGCAGTACTTC.